The 14 T cell receptor beta chains below come from one sample, sequenced in a study of cytomegalovirus exposure and HLA in healthy donors (dated by TCRdb to between 2016 and 2019). The library was generated by the immunoSEQ multiplex PCR assay. The multiplex PCR relied on a mix of 60 forward primers for TCR Vbeta segments and 13 reverse primers for TCR Jbeta segments. TCRdb re-hosts the immuneACCESS table, in-frame sequences only. Its copies lack some clones; in the studies checked, an unresolved V gene accounts for under half of them, and the cause for the rest is not known. Present in this sample are around 230,000 clones, about 88% of which were seen just once. In total, the top ten clones hold roughly 0.22% of the sample. Sequenced sample: PBMCs. Every receptor here comes from a girl between 2 and 10 years old in good health and CMV-seronegative.

This clone was recorded only once. This chain joins TRBV6-5 and TRBJ1-2; D possibly corresponds to TRBD1 (6 bases). The V end lost 0 bases, the J end lost 4 bases, and 15 bases lay between the germline ends. CDR1 is MNHEY, CDR2 SVGAGI, per germline. The CDR3 totals 16 residues. The CDR3 loop reads CASSYSDAGAVYGYTF. In DNA form, the CDR3 reads TGTGCCAGCAGTTACTCGGATGCAGGGGCAGTCTATGGCTACACCTTC.

The rearrangement uses TRBV13 and TRBJ1-2; 9 positions match TRBD1. Losses at the gene ends were 3 bases for V and 6 bases for J; bases not matched to a gene: 5. This CDR3 has 14 residues. Germline CDR1 reads PRHDT; CDR2 reads FYEKMQ (reference sequence). This CDR3 reads CASSFGTGTDGYTF. DNA for the CDR3: TGTGCCAGCAGCTTTGGGACAGGGACTGATGGCTACACCTTC.

The V call is TRBV20-1, the J call TRBJ2-7, with D uncertain. The germline V and J ends were trimmed by 3 bases and 6 bases, with 9 bases remaining between them. Germline values: CDR1 DFQATT, CDR2 SNEGSKA (reference sequence). The CDR3 is made up of 11 amino acids. The CDR3: CSASLESEQYF. The CDR3 bases are TGCAGTGCTAGTCTTGAGTCCGAGCAGTACTTC.

The chain recombines TRBV5-8 with TRBJ1-2; D unclear. The germline CDR1 and CDR2 sequences are SGHTS and YDEGEE. The CDR3 loop spans 12 amino acids. The V and J ends lost 4 bases and 7 bases respectively, with 11 bases between them. For the CDR3, the DNA is TGTGCCAGCAGCCGCAGTCCATTTGGCTACACCTTC. This translates into CASSRSPFGYTF.

V gene TRBV27 combines with J gene TRBJ2-7, with 10 positions matching TRBD2. The CDR3 extends over 15 amino acids. V was clipped by 5 bases and J by 2 bases; unmatched bases: 6. Germline values: CDR1 MNHEY, CDR2 SMNVEV (reference sequence). The CDR3 reads CASSLSGGAPYEQYF. The CDR3 DNA is TGTGCCAGCAGTCTGAGCGGGGGGGCCCCCTACGAGCAGTACTTC.

The chain has TRBV4-1 and TRBJ1-1; 8 nucleotides align to TRBD1. Germline CDR1 and CDR2: MGHRA and YSYEKL. The CDR3 has 15 residues. V was pared by 3 bases and J by 4 bases, with 7 bases of the junction left unmatched. CDR3 region: CASSHPDRAATEAFF. The CDR3 region has the DNA TGCGCCAGCAGCCATCCGGACAGGGCTGCCACTGAAGCTTTCTTT.

The chain uses TRBV4-1 and TRBJ1-5; D is ambiguous. CDR1 and CDR2 (germline): MGHRA, YSYEKL. This CDR3 has 13 residues. The V end was cut by 3 bases, the J end by 0 bases, with 3 bases between. As DNA, the CDR3 is TGCGCCAGCAGCCACTATAGCAATCAGCCCCAGCATTTT. Residues: CASSHYSNQPQHF.

The CDR3 DNA is TGTGCCAGCAGACCCTCTAGCGGTAGCACAGATACGCAGTATTTT. The encoded protein is CASRPSSGSTDTQYF. This chain links TRBV5-4 with TRBJ2-3, with TRBD2 identical over 7 bases. The CDR3 contains 15 residues. The ends lost 5 bases at V and 0 bases at J; junction bases unmatched: 6. Looked up from germline, CDR1 is SGHNT and CDR2 is YYREEE (reference sequence).

The chain uses TRBV5-8 and TRBJ1-5; the D is unclear. The germline V gene has CDR1 SGHTS and CDR2 YDEGEE. The V end lost 1 base, the J end lost 4 bases, and 15 bases lay between the germline ends. The length of the CDR3 is 16 residues. CDR3 DNA sequence: TGTGCCAGCAGCTTGAGTCTAGCGGGATTTAATCAGCCCCAGCATTTT. Protein: CASSLSLAGFNQPQHF.

This clone was observed a few times. CDR3 region: CASSGGGVNTGELFF. The CDR3 DNA is TGTGCCAGCAGTGGAGGAGGGGTTAACACCGGGGAGCTGTTTTTT. This sequence joins TRBV2 and TRBJ2-2; tentatively, D is TRBD2 (6 bases). The CDR3 consists of 15 residues. Between the trimmed V and J ends, which lost 4 bases and 2 bases, there was a span of 11 bases. From germline, CDR1 is SNHLY and CDR2 FYNNEI.

The chain couples TRBV6-1 to TRBJ2-7; 7 bases align to TRBD2. Germline values: CDR1 MNHNS, CDR2 SASEGT. Trimming cost V 4 bases and J 2 bases; bases outside gene matches: 11. This CDR3 contains 16 residues. In DNA, the CDR3 is TGTGCCAGCAGTGGGGAATGGATGGGAGGGCCCTACGAGCAGTACTTC. Its protein product is CASSGEWMGGPYEQYF.

The J gene is TRBJ1-1, the V gene TRBV5-1, with D tentatively TRBD1 (5 bases). The CDR3 contains 18 residues. Per germline, CDR1 SGHRS and CDR2 YFSETQ. Trimming stripped 4 bases from V and 5 bases from J, with 27 bases between. The CDR3 reads CASSPRGKALSPLTEAFF. The CDR3 DNA is TGCGCCAGCAGCCCCCGGGGGAAGGCCCTCTCCCCTCTAACTGAAGCTTTCTTT.

The V gene is TRBV4-1, the J gene TRBJ2-5; 8 bases line up with TRBD1. The CDR3 runs to 16 residues. Germline loops: CDR1 MGHRA, CDR2 YSYEKL. V trimming: 0 bases; J trimming: 5 bases; junction bases outside the gene matches: 8. The CDR3 spells CASSQERAGGWETQYF. CDR3 DNA sequence: TGCGCCAGCAGCCAAGAAAGGGCAGGGGGCTGGGAGACCCAGTACTTC.

The chain recombines TRBV6-5 with TRBJ1-2; 7 bases align to TRBD1. Germline-derived CDR1 and CDR2 are MNHEY and SVGAGI. With 6 bases clipped from V and 3 bases from J, the junction kept 7 bases outside the gene matches. The CDR3 covers 14 residues. In DNA, the CDR3 is TGTGCCAGCAGGAGACAGGGTTCGGACTATGGCTACACCTTC. Translation gives CASRRQGSDYGYTF.